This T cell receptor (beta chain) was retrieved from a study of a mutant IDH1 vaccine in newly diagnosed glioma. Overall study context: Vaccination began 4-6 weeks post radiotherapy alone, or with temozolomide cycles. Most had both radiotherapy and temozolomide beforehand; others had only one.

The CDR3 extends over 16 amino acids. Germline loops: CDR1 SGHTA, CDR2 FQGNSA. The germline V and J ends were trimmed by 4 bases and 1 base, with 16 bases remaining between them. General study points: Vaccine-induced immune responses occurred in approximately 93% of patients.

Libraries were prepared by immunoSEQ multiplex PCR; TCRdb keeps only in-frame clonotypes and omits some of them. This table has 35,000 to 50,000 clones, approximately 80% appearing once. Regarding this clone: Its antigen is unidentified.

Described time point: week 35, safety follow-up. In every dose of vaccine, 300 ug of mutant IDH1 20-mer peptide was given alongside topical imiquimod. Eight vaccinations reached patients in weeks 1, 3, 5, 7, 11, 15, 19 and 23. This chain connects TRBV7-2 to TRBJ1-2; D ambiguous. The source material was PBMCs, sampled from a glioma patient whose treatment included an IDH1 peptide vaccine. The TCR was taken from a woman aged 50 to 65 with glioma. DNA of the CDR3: TGTGCCAGCAGCTCCAATCCGAATGGGAATAACTATGGCTACACCTTC. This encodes CASSSNPNGNNYGYTF.